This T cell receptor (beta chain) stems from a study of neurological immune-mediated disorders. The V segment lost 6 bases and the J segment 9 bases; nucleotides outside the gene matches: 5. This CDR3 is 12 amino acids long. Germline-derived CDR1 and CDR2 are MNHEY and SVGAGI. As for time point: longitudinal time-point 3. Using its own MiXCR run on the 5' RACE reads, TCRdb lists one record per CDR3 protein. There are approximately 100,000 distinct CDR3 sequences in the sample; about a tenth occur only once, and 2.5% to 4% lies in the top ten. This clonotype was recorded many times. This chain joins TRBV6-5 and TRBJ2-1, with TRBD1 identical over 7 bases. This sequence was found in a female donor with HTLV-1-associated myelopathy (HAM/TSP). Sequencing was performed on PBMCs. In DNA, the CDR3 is TGTGCCAGCAGGGCCGGGACAGCTGAGCAGTTCTTC. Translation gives CASRAGTAEQFF.